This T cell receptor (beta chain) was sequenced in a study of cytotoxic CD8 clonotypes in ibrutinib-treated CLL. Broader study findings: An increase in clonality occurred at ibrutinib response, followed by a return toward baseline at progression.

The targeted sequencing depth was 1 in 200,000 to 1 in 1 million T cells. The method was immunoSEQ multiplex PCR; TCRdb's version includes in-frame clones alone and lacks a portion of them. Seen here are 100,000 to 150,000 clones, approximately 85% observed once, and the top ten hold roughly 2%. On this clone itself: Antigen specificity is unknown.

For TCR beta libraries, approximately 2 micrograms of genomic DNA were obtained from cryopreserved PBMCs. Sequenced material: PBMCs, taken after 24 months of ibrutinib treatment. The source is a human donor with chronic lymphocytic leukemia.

CDR3 loop: CASSSPPGSVETQYF. The CDR3 DNA follows: TGTGCCAGCAGTTCCCCACCGGGATCCGTTGAGACCCAGTACTTC. This sequence joins TRBV28 and TRBJ2-5; weak D call: TRBD2 (5 bases). This CDR3 contains 15 residues. Germline CDR1 reads MDHEN; CDR2 reads SYDVKM. Trimming pared 4 bases from V and 5 bases from J, leaving 17 bases between.